This section outlines one TCR beta chain sequence together with its context. The sample belongs to a study of OX40 agonist ivuxolimab in advanced cancers. The timepoints at which blood was sampled were baseline, cycle 4 day 1, and cycle 7 day 1. Germline CDR1 reads KGHSH; CDR2 reads LQKENI. The V gene end was trimmed by 3 bases and the J gene end by 5 bases; junction bases not matched to a gene: 4. The CDR3 has 15 residues. Data came from immunoSEQ multiplex PCR; TCRdb stores just in-frame clones and leaves some out. The data contain about 78,000 clones, around 86% of them seen just once; the ten biggest clones take up 0.24%.

This chain joins TRBV18 and TRBJ2-2; 9 bases align to TRBD1. The material sequenced was CD4+ or CD8+ T cells sorted from blood, taken in a trial of the OX40 agonist ivuxolimab. This TCR came from an adult with an advanced solid tumor such as melanoma, head and neck, liver or kidney cancer. DNA of the CDR3: TGTGCCAGCTCACCCTGGACAGGGGTTACCGGGGAGCTGTTTTTT. It yields the protein CASSPWTGVTGELFF.